This paragraph reports one T cell receptor (beta chain). As yet, its antigen is unknown. The sample holds other DNA sequences that translate to the same CDR3. V was cut by 2 bases and J by 1 base, with 6 bases left in between. Per the germline V gene, CDR1 is MDHEN and CDR2 is SYDVKM. This CDR3 is 13 amino acids long. CD45RO-negative, CCR7-positively selected cells formed the naive CD8 fraction, excluding terminally differentiated effector memory CD45RA+ cells. This entry comes from a study of shared clonotypes between healthy human individuals. Regarding the study as a whole: Clonotype sharing among donors likely depends on sequencing depth. Memory subsets generally showed lower estimated richness than naive subsets.

Replicate PCRs for sorted subsets used about 200 ng DNA; this equaled 25,000 to 35,000 T cell genomes. As handled by the study authors: Without quality scores, immunoSEQ junctional reads could not be filtered like full-length reads. TCRdb's copy holds only in-frame clones and misses some; the assay was immunoSEQ multiplex PCR. That table supplies the V and J calls and clone size; D and trimming were determined from the DNA. The data show hundreds of thousands of clones, with 95% to 97% seen just once and about 0.12% held by the top ten. The chain employs TRBV28 and TRBJ2-7, with a weak D call TRBD2 (5 bases). The source material was naive CD8+ T cells sorted from blood. This receptor was obtained from a woman aged 25 to 45 in good health. The CDR3 reads CASSLPGSYEQYF. CDR3 bases: TGTGCCAGCAGTTTACCGGGATCCTACGAGCAGTACTTC.